This TCR beta chain was sequenced in a study of PD-1 blockade in mismatch repair-deficient tumors. Data came from immunoSEQ multiplex PCR; TCRdb stores just in-frame clones and leaves some out. The table lists fewer than 100,000 clones, roughly 80% of them singletons, with 2.6% in the top ten. This CDR3 comprises 13 residues. Per the germline V gene, CDR1 is MNHEY and CDR2 is SMNVEV (reference sequence). Trimming took off 2 bases at V and 3 bases at J, with 5 bases between the two ends. This chain joins TRBV27 and TRBJ1-3, with unresolved D. This specimen was peripheral blood, taken 12 weeks after starting pembrolizumab. This sequence was found in an adult with mismatch repair-deficient cancer. For the CDR3, the DNA is TGTGCCAGCAGTTTAGCTTTTGGAAACACCATATATTTT. This encodes CASSLAFGNTIYF.